These 9 T cell receptor beta chains originate from one sample sequenced in a study of regulatory T cells in long-lasting Graves disease. The time point is: newly diagnosed GD, antithyroid drugs for less than 3 months. TCR sequences were obtained from RNA taken from PBMCs. Through Arm-PCR of CDR3 regions and iRepertoire HTBI primers, TCR beta libraries were built. TCRdb used MiXCR to reprocess the multiplex PCR reads, holding one entry per CDR3 protein. Of 540,000 or so distinct CDR3 sequences in the sample, roughly 12% were seen once. This same sample was also taken into another study, of T cells in Graves' hyperthyroidism and ophthalmopathy.

The specimen was peripheral blood mononuclear cells (PBMCs), collected at new diagnosis, from a patient treated with antithyroid drugs. The receptors here all came from a man aged 25-45 years with Graves disease.

The genes are TRBV4-2 and TRBJ2-7; D remains unclear. Per the germline V gene, CDR1 is LGHNA and CDR2 is YNFKEQ. The CDR3 is made up of 13 amino acids. Trimming removed 3 bases at V and 1 base at J, with 7 bases between. Written as DNA, the CDR3 is TGTGCCAGCAGCCATCCGGATTCCTACGAGCAGTACTTC. Translated, it gives CASSHPDSYEQYF.

This clonotype was seen ten or more times. V usage is TRBV12-3 or TRBV12-4 and J usage is TRBJ2-7; TRBD2 matches at 9 bases. The trim removed 8 bases at V and 0 bases at J, leaving 14 bases unmatched. The CDR3 runs 17 residues. The CDR3 DNA reads as TGTGCCAGCTCCCAAAGGAGGCTAGCGGGGAGCTCCTACGAGCAGTACTTC. Translation gives CASSQRRLAGSSYEQYF.

This clonotype was counted a few times. The chain is built from TRBV27 and TRBJ2-7; no definite D call. Trimming took 5 bases from V and 4 from J, leaving 21 bases between them. This CDR3 spans 16 amino acids. CDR1 and CDR2 from the germline V gene are MNHEY and SMNVEV (reference sequence). The CDR3 DNA sequence: TGTGCCAGCAGTCCCCTCATAGACGCTGCCACATACGAGCAGTACTTC. Translation gives CASSPLIDAATYEQYF.

In this sample, this clonotype turned up many times. The chain joins TRBV2 to TRBJ2-1; the match to TRBD1 covers 9 bases. This CDR3 spans 15 amino acids. Looked up from germline, CDR1 is SNHLY and CDR2 is FYNNEI. The V gene end was trimmed by 4 bases and the J gene end by 4 bases; junction bases not matched to a gene: 5. CDR3: CASSVPGQGYNEQFF. Here the CDR3 DNA reads TGTGCCAGCAGTGTCCCGGGACAGGGTTACAATGAGCAGTTCTTC.

The genes are TRBV5-4 and TRBJ2-5, with 8 nucleotides matching TRBD1. The CDR3 sequence is 15 residues long. Unmatched junction bases numbered 7, after V lost 4 bases and J lost 2 bases. Per the germline V gene, CDR1 is SGHNT and CDR2 is YYREEE (reference sequence). DNA of the CDR3: TGTGCCAGCAGCCGCCGGGACAGGATTCAAGAGACCCAGTACTTC. This gives the protein CASSRRDRIQETQYF.

The chain uses TRBV20-1 and TRBJ2-5, with TRBD2 as a possible D gene (6 bases). Looked up from germline, CDR1 is DFQATT and CDR2 is SNEGSKA (reference sequence). The CDR3 sequence is 15 residues long. V was trimmed by 5 bases and J by 2 bases, leaving 18 bases between them. CDR3 DNA sequence: TGCAGTGCTTGGATCGCGGGACGGAGTCAAGAGACCCAGTACTTC. Translated, it gives CSAWIAGRSQETQYF.

The chain joins TRBV6-2 or TRBV6-3 to TRBJ2-7; 9 nucleotides agree with TRBD2. Trimming at V came to 5 bases and at J to 2 bases, leaving 7 bases not matched to a gene. The CDR3 is made up of 15 amino acids. Germline CDR1 reads MNHEY; CDR2 reads SVGEGT. CDR3 residues: CASSKKTSGPYEQYF. The CDR3, as DNA: TGTGCCAGCAGTAAGAAGACTAGCGGTCCCTACGAGCAGTACTTC.

This clonotype occurred a few times. The chain employs TRBV5-1 and TRBJ2-6, with D tentatively TRBD1 (6 bases). CDR1 and CDR2 from the germline V gene are SGHRS and YFSETQ. This CDR3 comprises 15 residues. Trimming shortened V by 9 bases and J by 0 bases, and 13 bases separated the two germline ends. CDR3 amino acids: CATSDSSSGANVLTF. DNA for the CDR3: TGCGCCACCTCGGACAGCTCCTCTGGGGCCAACGTCCTGACTTTC. The variable domain in full, with the rest retrieved from reference TRBV5-1 and TRBJ2-6, is KAGVTQTPRYLIKTRGQQVTLSCSPISGHRSVSWYQQTPGQGLQFLFEYFSETQRNKGNFPGRFSGRQFSNSRSEMNVSTLELGDSALYLCATSDSSSGANVLTFGAGSRLTVL.

This clonotype was seen many times. The gene calls are TRBV13 and TRBJ1-1, with a tentative D call TRBD1 (5 bases). V was trimmed by 0 bases and J by 3 bases, leaving 14 bases between them. The CDR3 runs 16 residues. CDR1 PRHDT and CDR2 FYEKMQ come from the germline V gene (reference sequence). For the CDR3, the DNA is TGTGCCAGCAGCTTAGGCCTAAGCAGGGCGGACACTGAAGCTTTCTTT. Translation gives CASSLGLSRADTEAFF.